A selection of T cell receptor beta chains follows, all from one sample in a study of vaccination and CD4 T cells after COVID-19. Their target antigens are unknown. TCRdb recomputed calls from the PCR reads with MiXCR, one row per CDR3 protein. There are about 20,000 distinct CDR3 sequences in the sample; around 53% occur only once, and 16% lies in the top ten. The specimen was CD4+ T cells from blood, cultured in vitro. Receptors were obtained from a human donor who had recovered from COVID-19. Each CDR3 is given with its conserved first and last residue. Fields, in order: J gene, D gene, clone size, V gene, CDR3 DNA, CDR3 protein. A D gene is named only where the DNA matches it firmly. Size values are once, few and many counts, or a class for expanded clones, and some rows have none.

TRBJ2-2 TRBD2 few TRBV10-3 TGTGCCATCAGTAGAATTACTTTAGCGGGAGGGACCGGGGAGCTGTTTTTT CAISRITLAGGTGELFF
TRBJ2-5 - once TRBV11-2 TGTGCCAGCAGCTTAGGAGCCATGGAGACCCAGTACTTC CASSLGAMETQYF
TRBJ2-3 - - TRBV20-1 TGCAGTGCTAGGACAGGAAGCTACACAGATACGCAGTATTTT CSARTGSYTDTQYF
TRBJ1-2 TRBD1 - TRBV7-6 TGTGCCAGCAGCTCATACCGGGACAGGGGGCCCGGGGGTGGCTACACCTTC CASSSYRDRGPGGGYTF
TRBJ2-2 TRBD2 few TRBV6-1 TGTGCCAGCCGTGCTCAGTCGCGGGGGGCGTCCGGGGAGCTGTTTTTT CASRAQSRGASGELFF
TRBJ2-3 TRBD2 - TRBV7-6 TGTGCCAGCAGCCGACTAGCGGGAGTACCAGATACGCAGTATTTT CASSRLAGVPDTQYF
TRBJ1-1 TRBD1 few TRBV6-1 TGTGCCAGCAGCTCTGGGACAGCGAAACTTGAAGCTTTCTTT CASSSGTAKLEAFF
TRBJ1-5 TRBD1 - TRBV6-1 TGTGCCAGCAGTGGGACAGGGAATCAGCCCCAGCATTTT CASSGTGNQPQHF
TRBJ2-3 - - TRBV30 TGTGCCTGGAGTGGGATCGGCGGGTCTAGCACAGATACGCAGTATTTT CAWSGIGGSSTDTQYF
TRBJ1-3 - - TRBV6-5 TGTGCCAGCAGTTCACGGACAGATTACTCTGGAAACACCATATATTTT CASSSRTDYSGNTIYF
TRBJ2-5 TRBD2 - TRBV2 TGTGCCAGCAGTGAAGGGGCGGGAGTCACTTTTCAAGAGACCCAGTACTTC CASSEGAGVTFQETQYF
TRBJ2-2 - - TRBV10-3 TGTGCCATCCGCCGGGGGGGGACAGGGTCATTGGCCGGGGAGCTGTTTTTT CAIRRGGTGSLAGELFF
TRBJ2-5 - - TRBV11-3 TGTGCCAGCAGCCCGCGGACAGATAGAGAGACCCAGTACTTC CASSPRTDRETQYF
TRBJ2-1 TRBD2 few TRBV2 TGTGCCAGCAGCAAGGACGGGACTAGCGGGAGGGCCGAGGTGTTCTTC CASSKDGTSGRAEVFF
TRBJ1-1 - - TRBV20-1 TGCAGTGCTAGAGGGAGTGGCAGTATTTTGCTTACTGAAGCTTTCTTT CSARGSGSILLTEAFF
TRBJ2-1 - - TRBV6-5 TGTGCCAGCAGTTCTTCACAGACTCCACACAATGAGCAGTTCTTC CASSSSQTPHNEQFF
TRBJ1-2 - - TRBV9 TGTGCCAGCAGCGTAGCTGGGGGTACCGATGGCTACACCTTC CASSVAGGTDGYTF
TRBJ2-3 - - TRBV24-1 TGTGCCACCAGTGATGAAGCACCAGATACGCAGTATTTT CATSDEAPDTQYF
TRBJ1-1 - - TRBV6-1 TGTGCCAGCAGAAAACAGGGAGGCACTGAAGCTTTCTTT CASRKQGGTEAFF
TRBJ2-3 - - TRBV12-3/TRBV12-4 TGTGCCAGCAGTCCCCATAAACAGGGTATGTCAACAGATACGCAGTATTTT CASSPHKQGMSTDTQYF
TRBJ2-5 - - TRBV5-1 TGCGCCAGCAGCTTGGGGGGGCGGCAGGGAGGAGAGACCCAGTACTTC CASSLGGRQGGETQYF
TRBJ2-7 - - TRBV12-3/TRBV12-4 TGTGCCAGCAGAGAGGACACATCCTACGAGCAGTGCTTC CASREDTSYEQCF
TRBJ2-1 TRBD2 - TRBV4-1 TGCGCCAGCAGCCCGGGACTAGCGGGAGTGGGCTCCTACAATGAGCAGTTCTTC CASSPGLAGVGSYNEQFF
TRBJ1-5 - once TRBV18 TGTGCCAGCTCACCAGGCAGAAGGGAGCCCCAGCATTTT CASSPGRREPQHF
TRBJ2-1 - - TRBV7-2 TGTGCCAGCAGCTTAGTATTCGGGAGCGAGTACAATGAGCAGTTCTTC CASSLVFGSEYNEQFF
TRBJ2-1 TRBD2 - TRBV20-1 TGCAGTGCCAGGACTAGCGGGAGTGGCGATGAGCAGTTCTTC CSARTSGSGDEQFF
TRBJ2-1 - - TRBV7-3 TGTGCCAGCAGCTTAACAGGGAGGACCGATGAGCAGTTCTTC CASSLTGRTDEQFF
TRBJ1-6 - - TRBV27 TGTGCCAGCAGGTCTGGGGGCTACAATTCACCCCTCCACTTT CASRSGGYNSPLHF
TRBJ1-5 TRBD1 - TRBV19 TGTGCCAGTAGTATAGAGCGACAGGGTCGGAGGTATAGCAATCAGCCCCAGCATTTT CASSIERQGRRYSNQPQHF
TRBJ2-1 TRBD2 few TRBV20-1 TGCAGTGCCCCCGCTCAGCGGGGCTACAATGAGCAGTTCTTC CSAPAQRGYNEQFF
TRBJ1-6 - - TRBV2 TGTGCCAGCAGGGACGGGAGCTATAATTCACCCCTCCACTTT CASRDGSYNSPLHF
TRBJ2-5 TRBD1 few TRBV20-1 TGCAGTGCTAGAGATCCAGGGGGCGCCGAGACCCAGTACTTC CSARDPGGAETQYF
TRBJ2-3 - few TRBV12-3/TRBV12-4 TGTGCCAGCAGTTGGGGTATAGCGGAGAACACAGATACGCAGTATTTT CASSWGIAENTDTQYF
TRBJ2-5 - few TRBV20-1 TGCAGGGGGAGAAGACTAGTACCCCGGGAGACCCAGTACTTC CRGRRLVPRETQYF
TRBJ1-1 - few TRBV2 TGTGCCAGCAGTGGGGACCGGAACACTGAAGCTTTCTTT CASSGDRNTEAFF
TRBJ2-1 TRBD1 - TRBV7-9 TGTGCCAGCAGCTTTTCGACCGGGACAGTCTTCAATGAGCAGTTCTTC CASSFSTGTVFNEQFF
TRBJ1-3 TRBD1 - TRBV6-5 TGTGCCAGCAGTTGGGGGACAGGGTCCGTTGGAAACACCATATATTTT CASSWGTGSVGNTIYF
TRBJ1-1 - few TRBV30 TGTGCCTGGAGTAAATGGCAGGGAACGAACACTGAAGCTTTCTTT CAWSKWQGTNTEAFF
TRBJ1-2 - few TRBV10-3 TGTGCCATCAGGGCCAGGGCGCCAGCTAACTATGGCTACACCTTC CAIRARAPANYGYTF
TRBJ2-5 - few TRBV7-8 TGTGCCAGCAGCTTAAGCAGAGAGACCCAGTACTTC CASSLSRETQYF
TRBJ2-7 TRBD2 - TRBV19 TGTGCCAGTAGTAATCTGCGGGAGCGACACGAGCAGTACTTC CASSNLRERHEQYF
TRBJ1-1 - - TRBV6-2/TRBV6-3 TGTGCCAGCAGTTACTCGGTGGCGGTGGCTGAAGCTTTCTTT CASSYSVAVAEAFF
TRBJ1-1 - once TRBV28 TGTGCCAGCAGTTTCGGGGGCGGCACTGAAGCTTTCTTT CASSFGGGTEAFF